The 10 T cell receptor beta chains given below trace back to one sample, sequenced in a study of shared T cell receptors in the human thymus. Only in-frame clones appear in the TCRdb table, and some are missing; sequencing was by immunoSEQ multiplex PCR. The table shows roughly 700,000 clones, with approximately 87% occurring only once. These same data were also listed under a study on human thymus T cells.

The material sequenced was thymocytes. The source is a boy under two years old with a congenital heart defect.

The chain employs TRBV7-2 and TRBJ2-1; 7 nucleotides match TRBD2. This CDR3 contains 16 residues. With 1 base clipped from V and 5 bases from J, the junction kept 8 bases outside the gene matches. CDR1 is SGHTA and CDR2 is FQGNSA in the germline V gene. The CDR3: CASSLGLLAANNEQFF. CDR3 nucleotide sequence: TGTGCCAGCAGCTTAGGCCTCCTAGCGGCCAACAATGAGCAGTTCTTC.

This clone has more than one count but fewer than ten. The chain is built from TRBV27 and TRBJ1-5; D unclear. V gave up 2 bases and J gave up 6 bases, with 5 bases separating them. CDR3 size: 12 residues. Germline V gene sequence: CDR1 MNHEY, CDR2 SMNVEV (reference sequence). CDR3 in amino acids: CASSLRGQPQHF. The CDR3 nucleotides are TGTGCCAGCAGTTTACGGGGTCAGCCCCAGCATTTT.

J is TRBJ1-1 and V is TRBV27; TRBD1 aligns across 8 bases. Germline CDR1 reads MNHEY; CDR2 reads SMNVEV (reference sequence). The CDR3 contains 17 residues. The ends lost 5 bases at V and 2 bases at J; junction bases unmatched: 13. CDR3 nucleotides: TGTGCCAGCAGTCAACCGCATAGGACAGGGCGAAACACTGAAGCTTTCTTT. Its protein product is CASSQPHRTGRNTEAFF.

This chain links TRBV4-1 with TRBJ1-2, with D perhaps matching TRBD1 (5 bases). CDR3 length equals 15 residues. In germline, CDR1 is MGHRA, CDR2 YSYEKL. Trimming left V 1 base short and J 3 bases short, with 12 bases between. This CDR3 reads CASSQGGRKDYGYTF. CDR3 nucleotide sequence: TGCGCCAGCAGCCAAGGGGGCAGGAAAGACTATGGCTACACCTTC.

This chain links TRBV5-6 with TRBJ2-5, with 8 positions matching TRBD1. CDR1 and CDR2 from the germline V gene are SGHDT and YYEEEE. The CDR3 extends over 14 amino acids. J gave up 3 bases and V 2 bases, and 3 bases lay outside the gene matches. The CDR3 region is CASSLGTGKETQYF. The CDR3 nucleotides are TGTGCCAGCAGCTTAGGGACAGGAAAAGAGACCCAGTACTTC. Full variable domain (missing parts from reference TRBV5-6 and TRBJ2-5): DAGVTQSPTHLIKTRGQQVTLRCSPKSGHDTVSWYQQALGQGPQFIFQYYEEEERQRGNFPDRFSGHQFPNYSSELNVNALLLGDSALYLCASSLGTGKETQYFGPGTRLLVL.

The chain links TRBV6-4 to TRBJ1-5; the D gene is possibly TRBD1 (5 bases). The CDR3 sequence is 12 residues long. Trimming stripped 8 bases from V and 6 bases from J, with 11 bases between. The V gene's germline CDR1 is MRHNA and CDR2 SNTAGT. CDR3 coding DNA: TGTGCCAGCGTGCAGGGTCCTCAGCCCCAGCATTTT. Amino acids: CASVQGPQPQHF.

J is TRBJ1-1 and V is TRBV12-5; D is possibly TRBD1 (6 bases). The CDR3 has 14 residues. V lost 2 bases, J lost 6 bases, and 13 bases lay in between. Germline V gene lookup returns CDR1 LGHNT and CDR2 FRNRAP. CDR3: CASGLSTGLPEAFF. The DNA for the CDR3 is TGTGCTAGTGGTTTGTCCACAGGGTTGCCTGAAGCTTTCTTT. Full variable domain (rest looked up from reference TRBV12-5 and TRBJ1-1): DARVTQTPRHKVTEMGQEVTMRCQPILGHNTVFWYRQTMMQGLELLAYFRNRAPLDDSGMPKDRFSAEMPDATLATLKIQPSEPRDSAVYFCASGLSTGLPEAFFGQGTRLTVV.

The chain carries TRBV11-2 and TRBJ2-5, with 8 bases lining up with TRBD2. The assigned J gene may be wrong: the sequence end matches TRBJ2-7 better. Germline CDR1 is SGHAT and CDR2 is FQNNGV. This CDR3 contains 14 residues. CDR3 amino acids: CASSFTSGSYEQYF. The CDR3 nucleotides read TGTGCCAGCAGCTTTACTAGCGGATCCTACGAGCAGTACTTC.

V is TRBV25-1 and J is TRBJ2-1, with a weak D call TRBD2 (5 bases). CDR1 and CDR2 from the germline V gene are MGHDK and SYGVNS. V lost 7 bases, J lost 0 bases, and 13 bases lay in between. The CDR3 has 15 residues. CDR3 region: CASNAPGGSYNEQFF. Here the CDR3 DNA reads TGTGCCAGCAACGCCCCAGGAGGCTCCTACAATGAGCAGTTCTTC. The variable domain in full, completed from reference TRBV25-1 and TRBJ2-1, reads EADIYQTPRYLVIGTGKKITLECSQTMGHDKMYWYQQDPGMELHLIHYSYGVNSTEKGDLSSESTVSRIRTEHFPLTLESARPSHTSQYLCASNAPGGSYNEQFFGPGTRLTVL.

The chain employs TRBV5-1 and TRBJ2-1, with 13 bases identical to TRBD2. CDR1 is SGHRS, CDR2 YFSETQ, per germline. This CDR3 spans 15 amino acids. Trimming removed 5 bases from V and 8 bases from J; junction bases left unmatched: 7. CDR3 protein: CASSWTSGRFDEQFF. In nucleotides, the CDR3 is TGCGCCAGCAGTTGGACTAGCGGGAGATTCGATGAGCAGTTCTTC.